This T cell receptor beta chain was recorded in a study of T cells expressing NK-cell markers. The CDR3 covers 16 residues. Germline-derived CDR1 and CDR2 are SEHNR and FQNEAQ (reference sequence). One entry per CDR3 protein, without DNA, is what TCRdb gives after re-calling the 5' RACE reads. In total, the table holds 400,000 to 500,000 distinct CDR3 sequences. The receptor was derived from a woman aged 18 to 69 in good health. This rearrangement joins TRBV7-9 to TRBJ1-1. Sequenced: blood T cells: a sorted CD56 or NKG2C T cell subset, CD4+ or CD8+ T cells, or bulk PBMC T cells (not recorded which). CDR3 in amino acids: CASSLVWPGGVTEAFF.